Listed below are T cell receptor beta chains from one sample, sequenced in a study of vaccination effects on CD4 cells after COVID-19. The method was immunoSEQ multiplex PCR; TCRdb's version includes in-frame clones alone and lacks a portion of them. The sample contains more than 45,000 clones, 65% to 80% of which appear only once. No cognate antigen is known for these TCRs. Sample: CD4+ T cells from PBMCs cultured without peptide, taken before COVID-19 vaccination. These receptors were collected from a human donor who received a COVID-19 vaccine. CDR3s leave out the opening cysteine and the closing phenylalanine or tryptophan. Fields, in order: J gene, D gene, clone size, V gene, CDR3 protein. The D gene is left open where the match is weak. A clone size is listed for some rows: how often the clone was seen (once, few, many), or a class if it is expanded.

j_gene: TRBJ1-1
d_gene: NA
abundance: NA
v_gene: TRBV18
CDR3aa: ASSFDQENTEAF

j_gene: TRBJ1-2
d_gene: NA
abundance: NA
v_gene: TRBV7-2
CDR3aa: ASSLAGRYGYT

j_gene: TRBJ2-5
d_gene: TRBD2
abundance: NA
v_gene: TRBV24-1
CDR3aa: ATSEPGGSLETQY

j_gene: TRBJ1-1
d_gene: NA
abundance: NA
v_gene: TRBV7-9
CDR3aa: ASSRILGTEAF

j_gene: TRBJ1-2
d_gene: TRBD1
abundance: few
v_gene: TRBV28
CDR3aa: ASTLGGQGAGPYGYT

j_gene: TRBJ2-5
d_gene: NA
abundance: NA
v_gene: TRBV24-1
CDR3aa: ATSDLWRNQETQY

j_gene: TRBJ1-3
d_gene: NA
abundance: NA
v_gene: TRBV9
CDR3aa: ASSFSGTSSGNTIY

j_gene: TRBJ2-3
d_gene: NA
abundance: NA
v_gene: TRBV19
CDR3aa: ASKEGNTDTQY

j_gene: TRBJ2-3
d_gene: NA
abundance: NA
v_gene: TRBV29-1
CDR3aa: SVSEQTDTQY

j_gene: TRBJ2-3
d_gene: NA
abundance: NA
v_gene: TRBV24-1
CDR3aa: ATKGGTDTQY

j_gene: TRBJ2-3
d_gene: NA
abundance: NA
v_gene: TRBV24-1
CDR3aa: ATSDSQAGDTQY

j_gene: TRBJ2-1
d_gene: NA
abundance: NA
v_gene: TRBV2
CDR3aa: ASSEQGGTYNEQF

j_gene: TRBJ1-2
d_gene: TRBD1
abundance: NA
v_gene: TRBV11-2
CDR3aa: ASSLVKGAGGYT

j_gene: TRBJ1-5
d_gene: NA
abundance: once
v_gene: TRBV6-2/TRBV6-3
CDR3aa: ASSPGGSNQPQH

j_gene: TRBJ2-1
d_gene: NA
abundance: NA
v_gene: TRBV10-3
CDR3aa: AISESQRGAFENEQF

j_gene: TRBJ1-1
d_gene: NA
abundance: NA
v_gene: TRBV5-1
CDR3aa: ASSFLENTEAF

j_gene: TRBJ2-3
d_gene: TRBD2
abundance: once
v_gene: TRBV5-1
CDR3aa: ASSVLAGGVADTQY

j_gene: TRBJ2-1
d_gene: NA
abundance: NA
v_gene: TRBV24-1
CDR3aa: ATSDLGRGYNEQF

j_gene: TRBJ2-3
d_gene: TRBD2
abundance: NA
v_gene: TRBV30
CDR3aa: AWRLAGGTDTQY

j_gene: TRBJ1-1
d_gene: NA
abundance: NA
v_gene: TRBV5-1
CDR3aa: ASSFAVWTEAF

j_gene: TRBJ1-1
d_gene: NA
abundance: NA
v_gene: TRBV6-5
CDR3aa: ASSRRSNTEAF

j_gene: TRBJ1-5
d_gene: NA
abundance: NA
v_gene: TRBV27
CDR3aa: AGGLVGGPSQPQH

j_gene: TRBJ1-1
d_gene: NA
abundance: NA
v_gene: TRBV30
CDR3aa: AWMLRVFLENTEAF

j_gene: TRBJ1-5
d_gene: NA
abundance: NA
v_gene: TRBV28
CDR3aa: ASSLVIRGNQPQH

j_gene: TRBJ2-3
d_gene: NA
abundance: NA
v_gene: TRBV5-1
CDR3aa: ASSAAGSSTDTQY

j_gene: TRBJ2-2
d_gene: NA
abundance: NA
v_gene: TRBV2
CDR3aa: ASSEAPDPGELF

j_gene: TRBJ1-1
d_gene: NA
abundance: NA
v_gene: TRBV5-8
CDR3aa: ASSPGRQNTEAF

j_gene: TRBJ2-5
d_gene: TRBD2
abundance: NA
v_gene: TRBV5-1
CDR3aa: ASSSTSGGPFLAQY

j_gene: TRBJ2-6
d_gene: NA
abundance: NA
v_gene: TRBV4-1
CDR3aa: ASSQRGRGESGANVLT

j_gene: TRBJ2-6
d_gene: NA
abundance: NA
v_gene: TRBV3-1/TRBV3-2
CDR3aa: ASSQLGGSGANVLT

j_gene: TRBJ1-4
d_gene: NA
abundance: NA
v_gene: TRBV6-5
CDR3aa: ASSYLSGTRGGKLF

j_gene: TRBJ1-5
d_gene: NA
abundance: NA
v_gene: TRBV2
CDR3aa: ASSVGGNSNQPQH

j_gene: TRBJ2-6
d_gene: NA
abundance: NA
v_gene: TRBV15
CDR3aa: ATSRDLTGVAGANVLT

j_gene: TRBJ2-3
d_gene: TRBD2
abundance: once
v_gene: TRBV28
CDR3aa: ASSSPGGSTDTQY

j_gene: TRBJ2-3
d_gene: TRBD1
abundance: NA
v_gene: TRBV24-1
CDR3aa: ATSDWGTGDTDTQY

j_gene: TRBJ1-5
d_gene: TRBD1
abundance: NA
v_gene: TRBV10-2
CDR3aa: ASREGQVNQPQH

j_gene: TRBJ2-2
d_gene: NA
abundance: NA
v_gene: TRBV27
CDR3aa: ASKIGHNTNTGELF

j_gene: TRBJ2-3
d_gene: NA
abundance: few
v_gene: TRBV5-1
CDR3aa: ASLHSGGTDTQY

j_gene: TRBJ2-3
d_gene: NA
abundance: NA
v_gene: TRBV4-1
CDR3aa: ASSQRTAYTDTQY

j_gene: TRBJ1-6
d_gene: TRBD1
abundance: NA
v_gene: TRBV2
CDR3aa: ASSITGASGSPLH

j_gene: TRBJ2-3
d_gene: TRBD2
abundance: NA
v_gene: TRBV4-1
CDR3aa: ASSQQTSGGADTQY

j_gene: TRBJ1-5
d_gene: NA
abundance: NA
v_gene: TRBV5-3
CDR3aa: ARSLERGSNQPQH

j_gene: TRBJ2-6
d_gene: NA
abundance: NA
v_gene: TRBV3-1/TRBV3-2
CDR3aa: ASSRVGANVLT

j_gene: TRBJ2-1
d_gene: NA
abundance: few
v_gene: TRBV7-3
CDR3aa: ASSLDIQHVGEQF

j_gene: TRBJ2-3
d_gene: NA
abundance: NA
v_gene: TRBV2
CDR3aa: ASSELDTQY

j_gene: TRBJ2-1
d_gene: TRBD1
abundance: once
v_gene: TRBV7-2
CDR3aa: ASSRDRRLSYNEQF

j_gene: TRBJ1-1
d_gene: NA
abundance: NA
v_gene: TRBV7-3
CDR3aa: ASSFLKNTEAF

j_gene: TRBJ1-2
d_gene: TRBD1
abundance: NA
v_gene: TRBV27
CDR3aa: ASGPQGQGNYGYT

j_gene: TRBJ2-3
d_gene: TRBD2
abundance: NA
v_gene: TRBV3-1/TRBV3-2
CDR3aa: ASSQAGGGADTQY

j_gene: TRBJ1-2
d_gene: NA
abundance: few
v_gene: TRBV2
CDR3aa: ASRRDTDPPSSGYT

j_gene: TRBJ2-2
d_gene: NA
abundance: NA
v_gene: TRBV7-2
CDR3aa: ASSLFSTVNTGELF

j_gene: TRBJ1-3
d_gene: NA
abundance: NA
v_gene: TRBV2
CDR3aa: ASSQVGNTIY

j_gene: TRBJ2-2
d_gene: NA
abundance: few
v_gene: TRBV6-4
CDR3aa: ASRAGRDTGELF

j_gene: TRBJ2-5
d_gene: NA
abundance: once
v_gene: TRBV2
CDR3aa: ASSLQQGQETQY

j_gene: TRBJ1-3
d_gene: NA
abundance: NA
v_gene: TRBV10-2
CDR3aa: ASSAGAVFSGNTIY